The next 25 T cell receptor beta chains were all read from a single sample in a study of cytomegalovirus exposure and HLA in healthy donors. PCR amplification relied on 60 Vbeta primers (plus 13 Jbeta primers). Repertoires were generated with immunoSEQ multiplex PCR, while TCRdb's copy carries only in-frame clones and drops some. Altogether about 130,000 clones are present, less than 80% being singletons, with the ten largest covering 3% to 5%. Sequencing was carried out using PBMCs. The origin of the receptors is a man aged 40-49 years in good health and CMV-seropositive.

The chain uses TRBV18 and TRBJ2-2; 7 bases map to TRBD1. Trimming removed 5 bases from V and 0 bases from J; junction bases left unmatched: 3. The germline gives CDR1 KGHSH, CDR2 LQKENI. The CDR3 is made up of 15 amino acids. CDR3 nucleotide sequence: TGTGCCAGCTCATCCGGACAGGCGAACACCGGGGAGCTGTTTTTT. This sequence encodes CASSSGQANTGELFF.

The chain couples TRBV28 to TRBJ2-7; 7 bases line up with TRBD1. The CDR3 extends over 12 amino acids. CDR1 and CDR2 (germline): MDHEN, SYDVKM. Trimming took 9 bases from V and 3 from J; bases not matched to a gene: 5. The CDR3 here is CASWGQHYEQYF. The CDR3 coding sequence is TGTGCCAGTTGGGGACAGCACTACGAGCAGTACTTC.

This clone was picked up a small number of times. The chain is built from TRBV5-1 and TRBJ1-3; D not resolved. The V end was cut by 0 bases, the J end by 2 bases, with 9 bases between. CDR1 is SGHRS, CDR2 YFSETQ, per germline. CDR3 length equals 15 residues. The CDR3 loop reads CASSLGEITGNTIYF. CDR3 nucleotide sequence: TGCGCCAGCAGCTTGGGAGAAATTACTGGAAACACCATATATTTT.

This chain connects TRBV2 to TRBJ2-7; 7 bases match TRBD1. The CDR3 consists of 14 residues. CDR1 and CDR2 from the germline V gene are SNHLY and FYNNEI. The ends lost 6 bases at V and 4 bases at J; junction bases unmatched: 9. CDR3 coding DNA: TGTGCCAGCAGCCGGGACAGCGTATTTTACGAGCAGTACTTC. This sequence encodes CASSRDSVFYEQYF.

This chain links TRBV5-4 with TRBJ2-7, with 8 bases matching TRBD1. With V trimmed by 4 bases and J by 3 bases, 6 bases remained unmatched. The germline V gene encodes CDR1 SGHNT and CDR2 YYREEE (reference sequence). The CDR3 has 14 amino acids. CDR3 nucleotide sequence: TGTGCCAGCAGCGCACCACAGGGGGACTACGAGCAGTACTTC. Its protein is CASSAPQGDYEQYF.

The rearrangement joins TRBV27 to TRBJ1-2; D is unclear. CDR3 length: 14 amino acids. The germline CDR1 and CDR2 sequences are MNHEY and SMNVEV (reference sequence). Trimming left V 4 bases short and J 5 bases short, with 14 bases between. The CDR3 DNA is TGTGCCAGCAGTTCCCACCGTAACAAATATGGCTACACCTTC. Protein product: CASSSHRNKYGYTF.

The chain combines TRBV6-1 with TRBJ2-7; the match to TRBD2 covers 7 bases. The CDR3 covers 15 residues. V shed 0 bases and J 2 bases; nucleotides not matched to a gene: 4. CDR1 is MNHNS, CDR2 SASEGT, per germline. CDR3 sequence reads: CASSEAGGRTYEQYF. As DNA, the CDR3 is TGTGCCAGCAGTGAAGCGGGAGGGAGAACCTACGAGCAGTACTTC.

This chain's CDR3 is CASSLSRFDRAWGYTF. CDR3 DNA: TGTGCCAGCAGTTTATCCAGATTCGACAGGGCGTGGGGCTACACCTTC. The chain couples TRBV27 to TRBJ1-2; 7 nucleotides line up with TRBD1. CDR3 length: 16 amino acids. The V segment lost 0 bases and the J segment 8 bases; nucleotides outside the gene matches: 12. Per germline, CDR1 MNHEY and CDR2 SMNVEV (reference sequence).

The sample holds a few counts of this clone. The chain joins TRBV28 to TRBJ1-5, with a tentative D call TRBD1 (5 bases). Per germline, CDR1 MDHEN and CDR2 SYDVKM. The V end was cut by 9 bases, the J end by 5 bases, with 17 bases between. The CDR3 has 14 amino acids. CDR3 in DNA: TGTGCCAGTAATTGGGGGGGGTACGATCAGCCCCAGCATTTT. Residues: CASNWGGYDQPQHF.

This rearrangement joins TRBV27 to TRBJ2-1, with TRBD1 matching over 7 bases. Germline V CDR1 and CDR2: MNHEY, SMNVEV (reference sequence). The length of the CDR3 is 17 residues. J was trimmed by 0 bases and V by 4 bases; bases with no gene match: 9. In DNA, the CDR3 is TGTGCCAGCAGTTCTCGACAGGGCCAGAGCTCCTACAATGAGCAGTTCTTC. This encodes CASSSRQGQSSYNEQFF.

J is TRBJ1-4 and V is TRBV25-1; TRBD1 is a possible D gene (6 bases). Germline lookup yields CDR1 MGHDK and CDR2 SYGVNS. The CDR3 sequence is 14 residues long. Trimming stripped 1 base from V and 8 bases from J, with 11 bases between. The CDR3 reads CASSESRGGEKLFF. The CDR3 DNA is TGTGCCAGCAGTGAATCAAGGGGGGGGGAAAAACTGTTTTTT.

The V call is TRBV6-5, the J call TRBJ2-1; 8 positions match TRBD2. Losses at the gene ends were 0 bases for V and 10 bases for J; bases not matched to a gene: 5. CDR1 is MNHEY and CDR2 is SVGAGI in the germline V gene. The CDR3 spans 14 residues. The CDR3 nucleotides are TGTGCCAGCAGTTACTCTGGACTAGCTGGGGAGCAGTTCTTC. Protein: CASSYSGLAGEQFF.

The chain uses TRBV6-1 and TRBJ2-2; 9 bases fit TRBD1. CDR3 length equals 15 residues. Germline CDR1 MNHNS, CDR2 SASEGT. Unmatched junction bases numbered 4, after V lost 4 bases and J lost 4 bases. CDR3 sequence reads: CASSALTGGTGELFF. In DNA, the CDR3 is TGTGCCAGCAGTGCGCTGACAGGGGGCACCGGGGAGCTGTTTTTT.

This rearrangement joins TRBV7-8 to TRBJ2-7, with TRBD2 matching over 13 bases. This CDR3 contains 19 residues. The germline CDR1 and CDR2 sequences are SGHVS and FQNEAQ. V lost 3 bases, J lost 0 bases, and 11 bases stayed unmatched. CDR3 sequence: CASSFRPPGLAGSSYEQYF. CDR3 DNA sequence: TGTGCCAGCAGCTTCAGACCTCCGGGACTAGCGGGAAGCTCCTACGAGCAGTACTTC.

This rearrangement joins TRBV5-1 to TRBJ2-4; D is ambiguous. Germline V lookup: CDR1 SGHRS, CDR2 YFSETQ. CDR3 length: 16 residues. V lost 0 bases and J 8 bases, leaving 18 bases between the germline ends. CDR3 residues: CASSLVRTDNGDIQYF. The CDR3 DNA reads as TGCGCCAGCAGCTTGGTCCGTACGGATAATGGAGACATTCAGTACTTC.

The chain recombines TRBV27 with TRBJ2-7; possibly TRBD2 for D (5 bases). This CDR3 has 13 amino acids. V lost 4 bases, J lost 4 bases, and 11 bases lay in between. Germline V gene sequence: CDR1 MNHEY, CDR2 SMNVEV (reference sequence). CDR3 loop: CASSYRAGYEQYF. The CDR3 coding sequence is TGTGCCAGCAGTTACCGTGCGGGTTACGAGCAGTACTTC.

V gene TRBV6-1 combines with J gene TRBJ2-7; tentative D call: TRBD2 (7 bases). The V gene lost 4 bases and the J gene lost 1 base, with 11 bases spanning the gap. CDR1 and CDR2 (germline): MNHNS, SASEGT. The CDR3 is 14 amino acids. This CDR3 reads CASSVGGLSYEQYF. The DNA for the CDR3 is TGTGCCAGCAGTGTCGGGGGGCTGTCCTACGAGCAGTACTTC.

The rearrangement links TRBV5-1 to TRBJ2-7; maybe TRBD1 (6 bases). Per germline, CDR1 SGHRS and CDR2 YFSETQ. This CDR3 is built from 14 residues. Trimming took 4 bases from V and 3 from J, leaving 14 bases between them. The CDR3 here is CASSTVGALYEQYF. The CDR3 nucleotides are TGCGCCAGCAGCACCGTGGGGGCTCTCTACGAGCAGTACTTC.

The CDR3 reads CASNRGGYGYTF. Here the CDR3 DNA reads TGTGCCAGCAACAGGGGCGGTTATGGCTACACCTTC. The chain has TRBV9 and TRBJ1-2; TRBD1 agrees at 7 bases. The CDR3 is 12 amino acids. CDR1 is SGDLS, CDR2 YYNGEE, per germline. Losses at the gene ends were 6 bases for V and 5 bases for J; bases not matched to a gene: 4.

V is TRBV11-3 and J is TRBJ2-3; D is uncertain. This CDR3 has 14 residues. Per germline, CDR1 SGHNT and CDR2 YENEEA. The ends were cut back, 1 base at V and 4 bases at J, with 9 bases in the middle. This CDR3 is CASSLGSSSDTQYF. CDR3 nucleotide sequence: TGTGCCAGCAGCTTAGGGAGTTCCTCAGATACGCAGTATTTT.

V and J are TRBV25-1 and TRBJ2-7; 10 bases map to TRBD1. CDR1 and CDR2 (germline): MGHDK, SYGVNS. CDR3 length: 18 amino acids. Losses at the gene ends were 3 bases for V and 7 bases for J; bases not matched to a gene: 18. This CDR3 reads CASSEKTIPGQGLGEQYF. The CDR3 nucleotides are TGTGCCAGCAGTGAGAAAACCATTCCGGGACAGGGGTTGGGGGAGCAGTACTTC.

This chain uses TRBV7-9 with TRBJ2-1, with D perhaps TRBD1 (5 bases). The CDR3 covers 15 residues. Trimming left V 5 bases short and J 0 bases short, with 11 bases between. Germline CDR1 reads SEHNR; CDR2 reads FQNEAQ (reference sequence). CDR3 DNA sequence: TGTGCCAGCAGCATCGAAGGGGCCTCCTACAATGAGCAGTTCTTC. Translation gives CASSIEGASYNEQFF.

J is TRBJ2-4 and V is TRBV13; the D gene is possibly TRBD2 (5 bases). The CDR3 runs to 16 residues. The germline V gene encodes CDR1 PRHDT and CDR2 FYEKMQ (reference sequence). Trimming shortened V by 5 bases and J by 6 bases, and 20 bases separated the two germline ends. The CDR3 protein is CASSLYKGSEGNIQYF. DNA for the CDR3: TGTGCCAGCAGCCTTTATAAAGGGTCAGAGGGAAACATTCAGTACTTC.

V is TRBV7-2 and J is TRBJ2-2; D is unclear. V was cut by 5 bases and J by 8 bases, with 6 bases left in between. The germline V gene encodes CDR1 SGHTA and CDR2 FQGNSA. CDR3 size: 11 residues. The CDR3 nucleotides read TGTGCCAGCAGCCGAGAGGGGGAGCTGTTTTTT. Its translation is CASSREGELFF.

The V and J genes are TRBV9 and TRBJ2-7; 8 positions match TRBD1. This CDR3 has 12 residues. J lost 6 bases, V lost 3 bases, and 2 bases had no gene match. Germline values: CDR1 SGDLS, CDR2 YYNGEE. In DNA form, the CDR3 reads TGTGCCAGCAGCGAGACAGGGGCCGAGCAGTACTTC. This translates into CASSETGAEQYF. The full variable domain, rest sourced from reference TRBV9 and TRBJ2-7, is DSGVTQTPKHLITATGQRVTLRCSPRSGDLSVYWYQQSLDQGLQFLIQYYNGEERAKGNILERFSAQQFPDLHSELNLSSLELGDSALYFCASSETGAEQYFGPGTRLTVT.